This TCR beta chain emerged from a study of cytomegalovirus exposure and HLA in healthy donors. Notes on the study in general: TCR beta sequences numbering 15,000 to 20,000 were associated with HLA alleles at 0.05 false discovery rate in a later analysis.

The primer mix had 60 Vbeta and 13 Jbeta primers. Sequencing was performed with immunoSEQ multiplex PCR; in TCRdb, only in-frame clones are kept and a portion is missing. The repertoire holds about 170,000 clones, with roughly two thirds as singletons. This CDR3 contains 16 residues. The V gene end was trimmed by 2 bases and the J gene end by 2 bases; junction bases not matched to a gene: 6. Germline values: CDR1 MNHEY, CDR2 SVGAGI. On this clone itself: As yet, its antigen is unknown.

Sequences were obtained from PBMCs. The J gene is TRBJ1-1, the V gene TRBV6-5; 9 nucleotides line up with TRBD1. This clonotype was sampled from a woman in her late teens or twenties in good health and CMV-seropositive. The CDR3 here is CASSYGTGLINTEAFF. In nucleotides, the CDR3 is TGTGCCAGCAGTTACGGGACAGGGTTAATAAACACTGAAGCTTTCTTT.